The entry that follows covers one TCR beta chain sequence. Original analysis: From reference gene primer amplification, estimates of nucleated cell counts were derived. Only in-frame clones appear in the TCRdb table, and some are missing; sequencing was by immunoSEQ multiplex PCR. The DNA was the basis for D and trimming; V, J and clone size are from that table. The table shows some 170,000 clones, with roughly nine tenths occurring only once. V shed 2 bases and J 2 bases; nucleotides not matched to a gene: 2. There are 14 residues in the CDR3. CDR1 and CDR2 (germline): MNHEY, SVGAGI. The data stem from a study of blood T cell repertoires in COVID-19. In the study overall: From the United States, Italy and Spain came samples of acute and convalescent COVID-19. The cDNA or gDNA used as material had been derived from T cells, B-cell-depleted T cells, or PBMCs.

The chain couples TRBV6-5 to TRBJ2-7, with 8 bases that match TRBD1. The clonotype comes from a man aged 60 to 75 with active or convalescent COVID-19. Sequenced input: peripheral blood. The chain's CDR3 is CASSYRTGTYEQYF. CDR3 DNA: TGTGCCAGCAGTTACCGGACAGGGACCTACGAGCAGTACTTC.